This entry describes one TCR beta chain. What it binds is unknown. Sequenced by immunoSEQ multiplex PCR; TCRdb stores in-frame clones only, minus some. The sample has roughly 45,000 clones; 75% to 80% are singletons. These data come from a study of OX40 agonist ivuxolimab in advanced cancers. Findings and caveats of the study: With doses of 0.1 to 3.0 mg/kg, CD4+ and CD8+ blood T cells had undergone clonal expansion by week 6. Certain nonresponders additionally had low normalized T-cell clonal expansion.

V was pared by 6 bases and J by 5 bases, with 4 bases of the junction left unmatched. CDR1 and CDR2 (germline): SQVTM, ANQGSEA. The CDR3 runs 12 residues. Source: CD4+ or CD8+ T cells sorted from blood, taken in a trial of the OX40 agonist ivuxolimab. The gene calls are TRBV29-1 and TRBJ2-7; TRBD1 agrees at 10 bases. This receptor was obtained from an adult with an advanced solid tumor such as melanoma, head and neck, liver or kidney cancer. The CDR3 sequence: CSVDDRGHEQYF. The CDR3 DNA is TGCAGCGTGGACGACAGGGGGCACGAGCAGTACTTC.